This entry lists 21 T cell receptor beta chains sequenced from one sample in a study of blood T cell repertoires in COVID-19. Only in-frame clones appear in the TCRdb table, and some are missing; sequencing was by immunoSEQ multiplex PCR. The sample shows more than 200,000 clones, about 84% of them seen only once. The sequenced sample was PBMCs or T cells enriched from blood (not recorded which). The source is a man aged 25-45 years with acute COVID-19.

The chain has TRBV5-1 and TRBJ2-3, with 7 positions matching TRBD1. CDR1 and CDR2 (germline): SGHRS, YFSETQ. V was clipped by 0 bases and J by 1 base; unmatched bases: 2. The CDR3 covers 15 residues. The CDR3 spells CASSLEGARTDTQYF. The DNA of the CDR3 is TGCGCCAGCAGCTTGGAGGGGGCCCGCACAGATACGCAGTATTTT.

This clone has just a few counts. This rearrangement joins TRBV5-1 to TRBJ1-1; D not certain. The CDR3 runs to 14 residues. Germline CDR1 and CDR2: SGHRS and YFSETQ. V dropped 3 bases and J dropped 5 bases, with 14 bases sitting between them. The CDR3 bases are TGCGCCAGCAGCTCCTCCGTCCCGGGAACTGAAGCTTTCTTT. This codes for CASSSSVPGTEAFF.

The chain uses TRBV24-1 and TRBJ1-2, with TRBD1 matching 9 bases. V dropped 5 bases and J dropped 6; count of bases not matched to a gene: 6. Germline lookup yields CDR1 KGHDR and CDR2 SFDVKD. This CDR3 is built from 14 residues. The CDR3 protein is CATSADRGSHGYTF. The CDR3 coding sequence is TGTGCCACCAGTGCGGACAGGGGATCCCATGGCTACACCTTC.

The chain couples TRBV7-9 to TRBJ1-5, with 7 nucleotides matching TRBD1. V gave up 3 bases and J gave up 6 bases; unmatched junction bases: 5. Germline V gene lookup returns CDR1 SEHNR and CDR2 FQNEAQ (reference sequence). The CDR3 contains 14 residues. CDR3 protein: CASSFGQAGQPQHF. The DNA of the CDR3 is TGTGCCAGCAGCTTCGGACAGGCAGGTCAGCCCCAGCATTTT.

The chain has TRBV7-2 and TRBJ2-1, with 12 bases fitting TRBD1. CDR3 size: 15 residues. CDR1 and CDR2 from the germline V gene are SGHTA and FQGNSA. With V trimmed by 3 bases and J by 6 bases, 3 bases remained unmatched. CDR3 protein: CASSFPGQGANEQFF. In DNA, the CDR3 is TGTGCCAGCAGCTTCCCGGGACAGGGGGCCAATGAGCAGTTCTTC.

This chain uses TRBV10-3 with TRBJ1-2, with 8 positions matching TRBD1. The CDR3 loop spans 14 amino acids. Trimming removed 3 bases from V and 7 bases from J; junction bases left unmatched: 7. Germline CDR1 ENHRY, CDR2 SYGVKD. For the CDR3, the DNA is TGTGCCATCAGTGAAAACAGGGGGTCGGTTGGCTACACCTTC. Translation gives CAISENRGSVGYTF.

The chain couples TRBV19 to TRBJ2-7; D possibly corresponds to TRBD1 (5 bases). Germline V gene lookup returns CDR1 LNHDA and CDR2 SQIVND (reference sequence). Trimming took 7 bases from V and 2 from J, leaving 21 bases between them. The CDR3 consists of 16 residues. Here the CDR3 reads CASTPTFGQGPYEQYF. CDR3 DNA: TGTGCCAGTACACCTACATTCGGGCAGGGCCCCTACGAGCAGTACTTC.

The chain employs TRBV19 and TRBJ2-3; 10 bases are shared with TRBD2. Losses at the gene ends were 7 bases for V and 5 bases for J; bases not matched to a gene: 9. This CDR3 region has 15 residues. Germline lookup yields CDR1 LNHDA and CDR2 SQIVND (reference sequence). The chain's CDR3 is CASKRVAGGRDTQYF. In DNA form, the CDR3 reads TGTGCCAGTAAGCGAGTAGCGGGGGGCAGAGATACGCAGTATTTT.

The chain employs TRBV27 and TRBJ1-4; a weak D match, TRBD1 (5 bases). The CDR3 length is 15 residues. V lost 2 bases, J lost 3 bases, and 10 bases lay in between. Germline assignment: CDR1 MNHEY and CDR2 SMNVEV (reference sequence). The CDR3 DNA sequence: TGTGCCAGCAGTTTAAGGTCGGGGGCTAATGAAAAACTGTTTTTT. It specifies CASSLRSGANEKLFF.

The rearrangement uses TRBV15 and TRBJ1-2; D is ambiguous. Trimming left V 5 bases short and J 6 bases short, with 16 bases between. The CDR3 sequence is 14 residues long. Germline V lookup: CDR1 LNHNV, CDR2 YYDKDF (reference sequence). CDR3 residues: CATSQRPAAHGYTF. DNA of the CDR3: TGTGCCACCAGCCAACGCCCTGCCGCGCATGGCTACACCTTC. Full variable domain (rest looked up from reference TRBV15 and TRBJ1-2): DAMVIQNPRYQVTQFGKPVTLSCSQTLNHNVMYWYQQKSSQAPKLLFHYYDKDFNNEADTPDNFQSRRPNTSFCFLDIRSPGLGDTAMYLCATSQRPAAHGYTFGSGTRLTVV.

The V gene is TRBV28, the J gene TRBJ1-3; 7 bases are shared with TRBD1. The CDR3 loop spans 16 amino acids. With 3 bases clipped from V and 0 bases from J, the junction kept 5 bases outside the gene matches. In germline, CDR1 is MDHEN, CDR2 SYDVKM. CDR3 sequence reads: CASSFPGTASGNTIYF. CDR3 nucleotide sequence: TGTGCCAGCAGTTTCCCAGGGACAGCCTCTGGAAACACCATATATTTT.

The chain combines TRBV28 with TRBJ1-6; D gene ambiguous. Trimming removed 6 bases at V and 3 bases at J, with 15 bases between. Germline V CDR1 and CDR2: MDHEN, SYDVKM. The CDR3 totals 16 residues. CDR3 protein: CASRGATLIYNSPLHF. CDR3 nucleotide sequence: TGTGCCAGCAGGGGAGCGACCTTGATCTATAATTCACCCCTCCACTTT.

This rearrangement joins TRBV2 to TRBJ1-4, with D possibly matching TRBD1 (6 bases). The CDR3 is made up of 14 amino acids. With 6 bases removed from V and 4 bases from J, the gap between germline ends came to 12 bases. CDR1 and CDR2 from the germline V gene are SNHLY and FYNNEI. The CDR3 is CASRRQEVNEKLFF. CDR3 nucleotide sequence: TGTGCCAGCAGAAGACAGGAAGTTAATGAAAAACTGTTTTTT.

The chain employs TRBV20-1 and TRBJ2-7, with a tentative D call TRBD2 (6 bases). The V and J ends lost 3 bases and 3 bases respectively, with 12 bases between them. CDR3 size: 13 residues. Germline V gene data show CDR1 as DFQATT and CDR2 as SNEGSKA (reference sequence). The CDR3 sequence is CSASSTSLYEQYF. DNA for the CDR3: TGCAGTGCTAGTTCGACTAGTCTCTACGAGCAGTACTTC.

The chain employs TRBV27 and TRBJ1-5, with 9 positions matching TRBD1. The J segment lost 2 bases and the V segment lost 6 bases, leaving 5 bases of the junction unmatched. This CDR3 spans 15 amino acids. Germline values: CDR1 MNHEY, CDR2 SMNVEV (reference sequence). CDR3 region: CASSRQGVGNQPQHF. CDR3 nucleotides: TGTGCCAGCAGCCGACAGGGGGTTGGCAATCAGCCCCAGCATTTT.

This rearrangement joins TRBV10-3 to TRBJ1-1, with D tentatively TRBD1 (6 bases). Germline CDR1 reads ENHRY; CDR2 reads SYGVKD. Trimming left V 10 bases short and J 1 base short, with 10 bases between. The CDR3 consists of 12 residues. The CDR3 region is CATTQGNTEAFF. CDR3 coding DNA: TGTGCCACGACACAGGGGAACACTGAAGCTTTCTTT.

This clone was counted a single time. This rearrangement joins TRBV2 to TRBJ1-2; D perhaps matches TRBD1 (5 bases). Germline CDR1 SNHLY, CDR2 FYNNEI. CDR3 length: 14 amino acids. V was clipped by 0 bases and J by 6 bases, with 11 bases between them. The CDR3 sequence is CASSEAAGQDGYTF. Here the CDR3 DNA reads TGTGCCAGCAGTGAAGCGGCAGGGCAGGATGGCTACACCTTC.

The count of this clone is one. The J gene is TRBJ2-1, the V gene TRBV7-6; D remains ambiguous. The length of the CDR3 is 12 residues. In germline, CDR1 is SGHVS, CDR2 FNYEAQ. V was clipped by 5 bases and J by 8 bases, with 10 bases between them. In DNA, the CDR3 is TGTGCCAGCAGCCGTACTACCCATGAGCAGTTCTTC. Residues: CASSRTTHEQFF.

The chain links TRBV19 to TRBJ2-6; maybe TRBD1 (5 bases). The CDR3 sequence is 14 residues long. Trimming stripped 7 bases from V and 4 bases from J, with 11 bases between. Per germline, CDR1 LNHDA and CDR2 SQIVND (reference sequence). CDR3 amino acids: CASKGLSGANVLTF. DNA for the CDR3: TGTGCCAGTAAGGGGCTTTCCGGGGCCAACGTCCTGACTTTC. Drawing the rest from reference TRBV19 and TRBJ2-6, the complete variable domain is DGGITQSPKYLFRKEGQNVTLSCEQNLNHDAMYWYRQDPGQGLRLIYYSQIVNDFQKGDIAEGYSVSREKKESFPLTVTSAQKNPTAFYLCASKGLSGANVLTFGAGSRLTVL.

This sequence joins TRBV21-1 and TRBJ1-3. TRBV21-1 is termed a pseudogene. The CDR3 contains 20 residues. CDR3 in amino acids: CASSNFNGGLADHSGNTIYF. In nucleotides, the CDR3 is TGTGCCAGCAGCAATTTCAACGGGGGTTTGGCGGACCACTCTGGAAACACCATATATTTT.

The rearrangement links TRBV19 to TRBJ1-2; D gene unclear. This CDR3 spans 12 amino acids. Germline loops: CDR1 LNHDA, CDR2 SQIVND (reference sequence). Trimming took 9 bases from V and 0 from J, leaving 8 bases between them. CDR3 sequence (DNA): TGTGCCAGCTCAGAAGCTAACTATGGCTACACCTTC. It yields the protein CASSEANYGYTF.